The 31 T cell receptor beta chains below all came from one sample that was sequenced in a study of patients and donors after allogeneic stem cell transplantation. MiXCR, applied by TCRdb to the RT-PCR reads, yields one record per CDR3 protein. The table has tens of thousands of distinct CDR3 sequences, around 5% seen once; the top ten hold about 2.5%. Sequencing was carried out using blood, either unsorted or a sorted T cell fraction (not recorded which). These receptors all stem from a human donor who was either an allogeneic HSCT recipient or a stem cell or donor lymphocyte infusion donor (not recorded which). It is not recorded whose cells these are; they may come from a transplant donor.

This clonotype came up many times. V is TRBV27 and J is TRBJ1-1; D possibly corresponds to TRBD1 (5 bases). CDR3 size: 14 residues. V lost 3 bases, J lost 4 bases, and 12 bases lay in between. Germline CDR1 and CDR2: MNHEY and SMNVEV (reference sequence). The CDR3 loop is CASSLGPGVTEAFF. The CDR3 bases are TGTGCCAGCAGTTTGGGACCTGGGGTCACTGAAGCTTTCTTT.

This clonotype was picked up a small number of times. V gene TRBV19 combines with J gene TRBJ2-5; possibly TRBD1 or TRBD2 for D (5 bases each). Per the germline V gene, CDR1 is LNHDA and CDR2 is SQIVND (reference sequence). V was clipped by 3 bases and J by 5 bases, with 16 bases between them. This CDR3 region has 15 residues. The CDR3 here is CASSIGGPSGETQYF. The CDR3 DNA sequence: TGTGCCAGTAGTATTGGGGGTCCCTCAGGGGAGACCCAGTACTTC. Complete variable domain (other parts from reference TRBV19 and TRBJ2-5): DGGITQSPKYLFRKEGQNVTLSCEQNLNHDAMYWYRQDPGQGLRLIYYSQIVNDFQKGDIAEGYSVSREKKESFPLTVTSAQKNPTAFYLCASSIGGPSGETQYFGPGTRLLVL.

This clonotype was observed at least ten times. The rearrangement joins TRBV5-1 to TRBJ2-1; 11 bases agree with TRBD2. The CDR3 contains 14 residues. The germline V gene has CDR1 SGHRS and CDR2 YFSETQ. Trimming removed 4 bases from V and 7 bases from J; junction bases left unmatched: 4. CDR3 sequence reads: CASSALAGANEQFF. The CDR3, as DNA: TGCGCCAGCAGCGCACTAGCGGGAGCAAATGAGCAGTTCTTC.

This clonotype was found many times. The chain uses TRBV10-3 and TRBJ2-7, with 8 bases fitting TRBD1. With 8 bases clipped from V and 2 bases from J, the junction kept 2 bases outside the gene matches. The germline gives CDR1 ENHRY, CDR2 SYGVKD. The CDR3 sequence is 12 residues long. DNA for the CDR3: TGTGCCATCGGGACAGGCACCTACGAGCAGTACTTC. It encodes CAIGTGTYEQYF.

The CDR3 is CASSTRTGDVADTQYF. The DNA for the CDR3 is TGTGCCAGCAGCACCCGGACAGGGGACGTGGCAGATACGCAGTATTTT. This chain uses TRBV9 with TRBJ2-3; 9 bases agree with TRBD1. Trimming cost V 4 bases and J 4 bases; bases outside gene matches: 10. This CDR3 is built from 16 residues. Germline loops: CDR1 SGDLS, CDR2 YYNGEE.

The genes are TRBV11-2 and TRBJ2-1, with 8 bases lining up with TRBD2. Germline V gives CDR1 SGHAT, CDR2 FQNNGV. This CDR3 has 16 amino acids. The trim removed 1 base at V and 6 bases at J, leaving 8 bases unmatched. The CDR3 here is CASSLVGGTRVNEQFF. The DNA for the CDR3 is TGTGCCAGCAGCTTAGTCGGCGGGACTAGAGTCAATGAGCAGTTCTTC.

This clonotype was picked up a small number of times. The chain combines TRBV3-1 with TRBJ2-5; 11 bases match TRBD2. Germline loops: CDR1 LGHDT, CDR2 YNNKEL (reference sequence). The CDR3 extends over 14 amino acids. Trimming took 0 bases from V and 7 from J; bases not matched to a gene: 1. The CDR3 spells CASSQDSGGGTQYF. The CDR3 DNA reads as TGTGCCAGCAGCCAAGATAGCGGGGGGGGGACCCAGTACTTC.

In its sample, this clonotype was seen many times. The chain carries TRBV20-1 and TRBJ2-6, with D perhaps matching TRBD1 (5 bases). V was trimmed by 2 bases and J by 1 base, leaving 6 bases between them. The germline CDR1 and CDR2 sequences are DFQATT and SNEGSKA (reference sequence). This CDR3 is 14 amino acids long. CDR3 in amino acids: CSARSGSGANVLTF. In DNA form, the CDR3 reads TGCAGTGCTAGATCAGGGTCTGGGGCCAACGTCCTGACTTTC.

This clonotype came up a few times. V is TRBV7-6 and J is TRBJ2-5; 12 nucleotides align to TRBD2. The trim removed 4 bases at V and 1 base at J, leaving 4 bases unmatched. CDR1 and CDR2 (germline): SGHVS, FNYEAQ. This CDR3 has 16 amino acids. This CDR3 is CASSSGLAGSQETQYF. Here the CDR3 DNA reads TGTGCCAGCAGCTCCGGACTAGCGGGATCCCAAGAGACCCAGTACTTC. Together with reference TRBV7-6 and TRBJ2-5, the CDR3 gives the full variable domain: GAGVSQSPRYKVTKRGQDVALRCDPISGHVSLYWYRQALGQGPEFLTYFNYEAQQDKSGLPNDRFSAERPEGSISTLTIQRTEQRDSAMYRCASSSGLAGSQETQYFGPGTRLLVL.

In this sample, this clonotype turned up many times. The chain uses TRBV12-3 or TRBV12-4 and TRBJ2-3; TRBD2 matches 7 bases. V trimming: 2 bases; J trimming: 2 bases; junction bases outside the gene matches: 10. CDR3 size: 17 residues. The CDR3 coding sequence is TGTGCCAGCAGTTTATCAGGTCTAGCGGTTAACACAGATACGCAGTATTTT. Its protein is CASSLSGLAVNTDTQYF.

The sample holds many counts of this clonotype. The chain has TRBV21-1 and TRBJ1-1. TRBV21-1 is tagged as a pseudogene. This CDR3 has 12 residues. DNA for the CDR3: TGTGCCAGCAGCAGATCCTATAGAAAAGCTTTCTTT. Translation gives CASSRSYRKAFF.

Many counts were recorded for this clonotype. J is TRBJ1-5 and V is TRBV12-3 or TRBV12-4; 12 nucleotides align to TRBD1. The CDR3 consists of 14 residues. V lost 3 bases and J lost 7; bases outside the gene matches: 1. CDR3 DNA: TGTGCCAGCAGTTTGGGGACAGGGGGCCAGCCCCAGCATTTT. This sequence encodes CASSLGTGGQPQHF.

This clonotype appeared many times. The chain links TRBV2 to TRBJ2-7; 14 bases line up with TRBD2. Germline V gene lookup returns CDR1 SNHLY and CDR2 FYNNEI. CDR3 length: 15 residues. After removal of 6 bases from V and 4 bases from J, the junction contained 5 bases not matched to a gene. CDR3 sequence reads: CASSARLAGGYEQYF. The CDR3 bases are TGTGCCAGCAGCGCCCGACTAGCGGGGGGGTACGAGCAGTACTTC. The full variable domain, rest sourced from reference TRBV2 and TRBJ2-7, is EPEVTQTPSHQVTQMGQEVILRCVPISNHLYFYWYRQILGQKVEFLVSFYNNEISEKSEIFDDQFSVERPDGSNFTLKIRSTKLEDSAMYFCASSARLAGGYEQYFGPGTRLTVT.

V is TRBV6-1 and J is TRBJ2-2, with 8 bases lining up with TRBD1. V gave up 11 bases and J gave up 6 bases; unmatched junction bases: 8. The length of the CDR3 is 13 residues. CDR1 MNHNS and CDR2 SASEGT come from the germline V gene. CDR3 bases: TGTGCCGCTACAGGGGGTTATGCCGGGGAGCTGTTTTTT. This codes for CAATGGYAGELFF.

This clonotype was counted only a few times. As DNA, the CDR3 is TGTGCCAGCAGCTTAGATTCCACGGACAATGAGCAGTTCTTC. Its translation is CASSLDSTDNEQFF. The chain uses TRBV13 and TRBJ2-1; D gene ambiguous. CDR1 PRHDT and CDR2 FYEKMQ come from the germline V gene (reference sequence). V dropped 1 base and J dropped 5 bases, with 9 bases sitting between them. The CDR3 is 14 residues long.

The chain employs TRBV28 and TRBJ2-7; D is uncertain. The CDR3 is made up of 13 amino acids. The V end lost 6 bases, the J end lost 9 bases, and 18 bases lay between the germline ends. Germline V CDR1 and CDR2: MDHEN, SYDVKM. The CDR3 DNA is TGTGCCAGCAGCCTCGGGCCTTCTGCGTCGCAGTACTTC. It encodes CASSLGPSASQYF.

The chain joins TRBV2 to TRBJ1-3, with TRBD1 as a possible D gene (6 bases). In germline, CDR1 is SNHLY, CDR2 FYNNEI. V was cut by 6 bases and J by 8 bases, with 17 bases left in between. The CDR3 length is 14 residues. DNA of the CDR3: TGTGCCAGCAGCAAGACTAAGGGGGTAGACACCATATATTTT. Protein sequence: CASSKTKGVDTIYF.

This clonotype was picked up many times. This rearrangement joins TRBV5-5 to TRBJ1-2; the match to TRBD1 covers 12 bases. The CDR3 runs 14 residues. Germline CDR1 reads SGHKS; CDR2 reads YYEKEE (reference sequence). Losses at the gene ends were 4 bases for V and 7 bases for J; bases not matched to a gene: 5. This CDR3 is CASSPGQGAGGYTF. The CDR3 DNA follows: TGTGCCAGCAGCCCGGGACAGGGGGCGGGTGGCTACACCTTC.

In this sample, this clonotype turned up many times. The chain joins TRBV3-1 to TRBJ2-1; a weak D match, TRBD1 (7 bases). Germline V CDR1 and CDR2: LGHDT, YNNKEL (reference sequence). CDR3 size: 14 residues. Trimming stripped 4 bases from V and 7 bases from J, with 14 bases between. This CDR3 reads CASSRGAGGNEQFF. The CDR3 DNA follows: TGTGCCAGCAGCCGAGGGGCAGGGGGGAATGAGCAGTTCTTC.

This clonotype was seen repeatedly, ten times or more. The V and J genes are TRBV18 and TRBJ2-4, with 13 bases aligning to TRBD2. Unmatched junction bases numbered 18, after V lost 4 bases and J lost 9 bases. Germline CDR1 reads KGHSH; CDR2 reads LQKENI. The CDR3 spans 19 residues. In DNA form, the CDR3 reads TGTGCCAGCTCACTGGGGGCAGCCGGACTAGCGGGAGTTGAAGGCATTCAGTACTTC. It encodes CASSLGAAGLAGVEGIQYF. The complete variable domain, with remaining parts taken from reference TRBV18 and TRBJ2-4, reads NAGVMQNPRHLVRRRGQEARLRCSPMKGHSHVYWYRQLPEEGLKFMVYLQKENIIDESGMPKERFSAEFPKEGPSILRIQQVVRGDSAAYFCASSLGAAGLAGVEGIQYFGAGTRLSVL.

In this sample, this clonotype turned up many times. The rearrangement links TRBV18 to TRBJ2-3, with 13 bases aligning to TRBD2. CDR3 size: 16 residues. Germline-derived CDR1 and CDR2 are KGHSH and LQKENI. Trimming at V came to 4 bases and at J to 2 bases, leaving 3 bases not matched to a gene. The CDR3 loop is CASSLGTSGATDTQYF. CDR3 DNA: TGTGCCAGCTCACTTGGGACTAGCGGGGCCACAGATACGCAGTATTTT.

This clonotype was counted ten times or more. DNA of the CDR3: TGTGCCAGCAGCCGGGGACAGGGACTCACCTACGAGCAGTACTTC. It specifies CASSRGQGLTYEQYF. The rearrangement joins TRBV6-1 to TRBJ2-7; TRBD1 aligns across 9 bases. The trim removed 6 bases at V and 2 bases at J, leaving 8 bases unmatched. The CDR3 length is 15 residues. Germline CDR1 MNHNS, CDR2 SASEGT.

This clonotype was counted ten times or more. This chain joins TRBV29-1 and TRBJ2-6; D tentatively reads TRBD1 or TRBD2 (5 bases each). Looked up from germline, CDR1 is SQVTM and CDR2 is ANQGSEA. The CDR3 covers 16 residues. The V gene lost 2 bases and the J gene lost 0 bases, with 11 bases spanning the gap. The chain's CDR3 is CSVERDVDSGANVLTF. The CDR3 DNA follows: TGCAGCGTTGAAAGGGACGTTGACTCTGGGGCCAACGTCCTGACTTTC.

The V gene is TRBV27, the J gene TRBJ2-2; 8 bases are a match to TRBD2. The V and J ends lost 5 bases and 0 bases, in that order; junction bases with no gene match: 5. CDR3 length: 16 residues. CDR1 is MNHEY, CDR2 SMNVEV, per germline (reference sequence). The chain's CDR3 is CASSHGTRANTGELFF. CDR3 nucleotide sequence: TGTGCCAGCAGTCACGGGACTAGAGCGAACACCGGGGAGCTGTTTTTT.

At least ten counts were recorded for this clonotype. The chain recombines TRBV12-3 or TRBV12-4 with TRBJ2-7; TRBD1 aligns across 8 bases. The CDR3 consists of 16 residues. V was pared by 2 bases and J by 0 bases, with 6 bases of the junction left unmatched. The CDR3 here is CASSLFDRGDSYEQYF. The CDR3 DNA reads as TGTGCCAGCAGTTTATTCGACAGGGGCGACTCCTACGAGCAGTACTTC.

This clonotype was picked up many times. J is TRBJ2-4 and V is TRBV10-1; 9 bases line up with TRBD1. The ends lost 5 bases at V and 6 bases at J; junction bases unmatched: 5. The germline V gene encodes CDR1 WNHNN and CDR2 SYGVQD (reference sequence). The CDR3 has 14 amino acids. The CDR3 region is CASSTGTGPNIQYF. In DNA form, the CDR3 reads TGCGCCAGCAGTACAGGGACAGGGCCAAACATTCAGTACTTC.

The CDR3 here is CASSARPGAYYGYTF. CDR3 in DNA: TGTGCCAGCAGTGCTCGTCCGGGGGCATACTATGGCTACACCTTC. J is TRBJ1-2 and V is TRBV2; the D gene is possibly TRBD1 (6 bases). V lost 4 bases to trimming and J lost 3 bases, with 15 bases between them. Germline CDR1 reads SNHLY; CDR2 reads FYNNEI. The CDR3 is 15 amino acids.

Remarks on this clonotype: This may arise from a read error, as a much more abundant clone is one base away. The CDR3 DNA follows: TGTGCCAGCAGGAAACTCGGGACAGGAACCTACGAGCAGTACTTC. Translated: CASRKLGTGTYEQYF. The chain is built from TRBV2 and TRBJ2-7; TRBD1 matches at 8 bases. The CDR3 is 15 amino acids. V lost 6 bases, J lost 2 bases, and 9 bases stayed unmatched. CDR1 is SNHLY and CDR2 is FYNNEI in the germline V gene.

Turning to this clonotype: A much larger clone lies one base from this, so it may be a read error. The CDR3 DNA is TGTGCCATCAGTTCCGACAGCGACACTGTAGCTTTCTTT. Translation gives CAISSDSDTVAFF. V and J are TRBV10-3 and TRBJ1-1; a weak D match, TRBD1 (5 bases). The V gene's germline CDR1 is ENHRY and CDR2 SYGVKD. This CDR3 region has 13 residues.

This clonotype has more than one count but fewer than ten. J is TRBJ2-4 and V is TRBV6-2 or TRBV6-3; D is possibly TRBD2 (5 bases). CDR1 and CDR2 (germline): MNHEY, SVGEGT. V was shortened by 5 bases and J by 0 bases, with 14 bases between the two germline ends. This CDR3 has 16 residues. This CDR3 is CASSPNPGEAKNIQYF. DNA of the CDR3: TGTGCCAGCAGTCCGAATCCCGGGGAAGCCAAAAACATTCAGTACTTC.

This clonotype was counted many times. The CDR3 bases are TGTGCCAGCAGCGGACAAGACTCTGGGGCCAACGTCCTGACTTTC. Translating it yields CASSGQDSGANVLTF. The genes are TRBV28 and TRBJ2-6; TRBD1 might be the D (5 bases). From germline, CDR1 is MDHEN and CDR2 SYDVKM. CDR3 size: 15 residues. V lost 6 bases to trimming and J lost 0 bases, with 9 bases between them.